This T cell receptor beta chain was identified in a study of cytomegalovirus exposure and HLA in healthy donors. Overall study findings and caveats: A missense variant in DCLRE1C was later tied to TCR beta V- and J-gene trimming. Later work showed greater clonal expansion in HLA-associated TCR beta chains than in equally common others. Later work found that TCR association rates differed between HLA loci; DRB1 had the most and HLA-C the fewest.

On this clone: What it binds is unknown.

The PCR ran on 60 Vbeta and 13 Jbeta primers. The method was immunoSEQ multiplex PCR; TCRdb's version includes in-frame clones alone and lacks a portion of them. The profile shows 250,000 to 300,000 clones, 85% to 95% of them singletons. The source material was PBMCs. This clonotype originated in a girl aged 2 to 9 in good health and CMV-seronegative.

In DNA form, the CDR3 reads TGTGCCAGCAGCAAAGGGAATAGCTCCACAGATACGCAGTATTTT. Residues: CASSKGNSSTDTQYF. The chain combines TRBV21-1 with TRBJ2-3; the D call TRBD2 from the table was never checked on the DNA. TRBV21-1 is listed as a pseudogene. CDR3 size: 15 residues.